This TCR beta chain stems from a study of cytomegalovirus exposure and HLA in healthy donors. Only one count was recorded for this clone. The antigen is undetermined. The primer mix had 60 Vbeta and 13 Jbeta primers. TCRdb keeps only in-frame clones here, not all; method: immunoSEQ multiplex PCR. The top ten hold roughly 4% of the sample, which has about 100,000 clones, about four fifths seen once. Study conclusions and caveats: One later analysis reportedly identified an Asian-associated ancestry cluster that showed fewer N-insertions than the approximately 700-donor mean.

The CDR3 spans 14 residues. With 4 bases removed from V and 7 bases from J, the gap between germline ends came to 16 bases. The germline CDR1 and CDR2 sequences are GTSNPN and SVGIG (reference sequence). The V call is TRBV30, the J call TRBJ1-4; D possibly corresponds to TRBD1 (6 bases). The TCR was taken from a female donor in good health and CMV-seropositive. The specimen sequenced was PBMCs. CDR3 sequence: CAWTAGGSGEKLFF. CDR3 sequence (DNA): TGTGCCTGGACCGCGGGGGGCTCGGGTGAAAAACTGTTTTTT.